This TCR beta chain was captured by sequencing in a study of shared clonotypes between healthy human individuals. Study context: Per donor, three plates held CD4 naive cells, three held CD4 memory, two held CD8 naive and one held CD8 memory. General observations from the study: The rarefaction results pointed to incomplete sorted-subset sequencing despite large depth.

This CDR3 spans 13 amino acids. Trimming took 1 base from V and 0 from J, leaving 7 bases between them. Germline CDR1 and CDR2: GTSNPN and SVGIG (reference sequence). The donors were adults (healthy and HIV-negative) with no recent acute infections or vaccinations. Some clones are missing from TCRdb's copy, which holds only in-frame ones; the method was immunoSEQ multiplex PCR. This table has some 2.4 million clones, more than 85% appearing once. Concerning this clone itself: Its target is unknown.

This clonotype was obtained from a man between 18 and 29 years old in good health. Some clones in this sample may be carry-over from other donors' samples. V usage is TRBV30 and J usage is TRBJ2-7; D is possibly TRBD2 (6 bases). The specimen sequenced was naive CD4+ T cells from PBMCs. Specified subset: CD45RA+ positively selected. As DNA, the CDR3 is TGTGCCTGGAGTGGGGGGGACTCCTACGAGCAGTACTTC. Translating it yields CAWSGGDSYEQYF.